This T cell receptor beta chain appears in the sequencing data of a study of shared clonotypes between healthy human individuals. This CDR3 is 13 amino acids long. The V gene lost 0 bases and the J gene lost 10 bases, with 8 bases spanning the gap. Germline lookup yields CDR1 SGHNT and CDR2 YYREEE (reference sequence). TCRdb's copy holds only in-frame clones and misses some; the assay was immunoSEQ multiplex PCR. The sample contains around 2,000,000 clones, approximately 95% of which appear only once. The sample holds many counts of this clone. The clonotype was recovered from a man aged 18 to 30 in good health. Material for sequencing was naive CD4+ T cells sorted from blood. The subset denotes: CD45RA+ positively selected. The chain has TRBV5-4 and TRBJ1-6; no definite D call. The chain's CDR3 is CASSLETSSPLHF. CDR3 coding DNA: TGTGCCAGCAGCTTGGAGACAAGCTCACCCCTCCACTTT.